Below are 27 T cell receptor beta chains sequenced from a single sample in a study of T cell responses to AZD1222 COVID-19 vaccine. Profiling relied on immunoSEQ multiplex PCR, and the TCRdb table lists in-frame clones only, not all of them. The sample lists 150,000 or so clones, 80% to 90% occurring once. Sequenced material: peripheral blood, taken on day 0 of MenACWY control vaccination. The receptors were gathered from an adult in good health.

The genes are TRBV25-1 and TRBJ2-1; 10 nucleotides match TRBD2. The CDR3 consists of 13 residues. V was pared by 9 bases and J by 7 bases, with 6 bases of the junction left unmatched. Germline values: CDR1 MGHDK, CDR2 SYGVNS. The CDR3 DNA reads TGTGCCAGTCAGCGGGGGGGCCAGAATGAGCAGTTCTTC. Encoded protein: CASQRGGQNEQFF.

This clone is large. J is TRBJ2-2 and V is TRBV7-2, with a tentative D call TRBD2 (6 bases). This CDR3 region has 14 residues. Germline values: CDR1 SGHTA, CDR2 FQGNSA. Deletions cut 2 bases from V and 6 bases from J, with 10 bases between. This CDR3 reads CASSLMGGPGELFF. The CDR3, as DNA: TGTGCCAGCAGCTTAATGGGGGGACCCGGGGAGCTGTTTTTT.

This clone was seen just once. The J gene is TRBJ2-7, the V gene TRBV30, with 7 bases fitting TRBD1. The V and J ends lost 3 bases and 0 bases, in that order; junction bases with no gene match: 2. From germline, CDR1 is GTSNPN and CDR2 SVGIG (reference sequence). The length of the CDR3 is 13 residues. The CDR3 loop is CAWRGGSSYEQYF. The CDR3 bases are TGTGCCTGGAGAGGGGGCAGCTCCTACGAGCAGTACTTC.

This clone was found once. This CDR3 is also generated by other DNA sequences in the sample. V gene TRBV18 combines with J gene TRBJ1-5, with a possible D match to TRBD1 (5 bases). Trimming left V 3 bases short and J 1 base short, with 13 bases between. In germline, CDR1 is KGHSH, CDR2 LQKENI. The CDR3 runs 16 residues. This CDR3 is CASSPLGAGSNQPQHF. CDR3 sequence (DNA): TGTGCCAGCTCACCCCTAGGGGCAGGGAGCAATCAGCCCCAGCATTTT.

The genes are TRBV19 and TRBJ1-2; possibly TRBD1 for D (5 bases). This CDR3 is built from 14 residues. From germline, CDR1 is LNHDA and CDR2 SQIVND (reference sequence). V was shortened by 3 bases and J by 3 bases, with 11 bases between the two germline ends. The CDR3 bases are TGTGCCAGTAGTATTCCAGGACATTACTATGGCTACACCTTC. This sequence encodes CASSIPGHYYGYTF.

The chain couples TRBV9 to TRBJ2-5, with 11 bases lining up with TRBD2. With 0 bases clipped from V and 1 base from J, the junction kept 5 bases outside the gene matches. Germline CDR1 SGDLS, CDR2 YYNGEE. The CDR3 consists of 17 residues. CDR3 region: CASSVGASGRPQETQYF. The CDR3 DNA sequence: TGTGCCAGCAGCGTAGGGGCTAGCGGGAGGCCCCAAGAGACCCAGTACTTC.

The chain has TRBV5-1 and TRBJ2-5; 9 nucleotides agree with TRBD1. The CDR3 consists of 15 residues. CDR1 SGHRS and CDR2 YFSETQ come from the germline V gene. V gave up 2 bases and J gave up 4 bases; unmatched junction bases: 6. CDR3 DNA sequence: TGCGCCAGCAGCTTACAGGGGGCGCTTGGAGAGACCCAGTACTTC. Translating gives CASSLQGALGETQYF.

This chain links TRBV12-3 or TRBV12-4 with TRBJ2-1; 8 bases agree with TRBD1. With 6 bases clipped from V and 8 bases from J, the junction kept 3 bases outside the gene matches. The CDR3 has 12 residues. The CDR3: CASRPTGDEQFF. For the CDR3, the DNA is TGTGCCAGCAGGCCGACAGGGGATGAGCAGTTCTTC.

V gene TRBV5-1 combines with J gene TRBJ2-3; tentatively, D is TRBD1 (7 bases). CDR1 and CDR2 from the germline V gene are SGHRS and YFSETQ. The CDR3 is 13 amino acids. V shed 5 bases and J shed 5 bases, with 12 bases lying between them. CDR3 region: CASRPGGLDTQYF. The CDR3 region has the DNA TGCGCCAGCAGACCAGGGGGGTTAGATACGCAGTATTTT.

V and J are TRBV5-6 and TRBJ2-5; a possible D gene is TRBD1 (5 bases). Between the trimmed V and J ends, which lost 4 bases and 4 bases, there was a span of 14 bases. CDR3 length: 14 residues. Per germline, CDR1 SGHDT and CDR2 YYEEEE. CDR3 DNA sequence: TGTGCCAGCAGCCCCACCAGGGTTAGAGAGACCCAGTACTTC. This translates into CASSPTRVRETQYF.

The chain has TRBV7-9 and TRBJ1-1, with D uncertain. From germline, CDR1 is SEHNR and CDR2 FQNEAQ (reference sequence). The V end lost 1 base, the J end lost 4 bases, and 10 bases lay between the germline ends. The CDR3 is 14 amino acids. In nucleotides, the CDR3 is TGTGCCAGCAGCTTAGACTTGTTGGGCACTGAAGCTTTCTTT. As protein: CASSLDLLGTEAFF.

The chain carries TRBV5-1 and TRBJ1-1, with TRBD1 identical over 7 bases. From germline, CDR1 is SGHRS and CDR2 YFSETQ. Trimming removed 2 bases from V and 1 base from J; junction bases left unmatched: 2. This CDR3 has 14 residues. In DNA form, the CDR3 reads TGCGCCAGCAGCTTCGACAGGGCGAACACTGAAGCTTTCTTT. Its protein product is CASSFDRANTEAFF.

The chain links TRBV11-3 to TRBJ2-1, with D possibly being TRBD1 or TRBD2 (6 bases each). The CDR3 runs to 13 residues. CDR1 is SGHNT and CDR2 is YENEEA in the germline V gene. Trimming left V 1 base short and J 10 bases short, with 11 bases between. The CDR3 DNA is TGTGCCAGCAGCTTAGGGGGGGCTAGCGAGCAGTTCTTC. This sequence encodes CASSLGGASEQFF.

The V and J genes are TRBV6-6 and TRBJ2-1; no definite D call. V lost 2 bases to trimming and J lost 8 bases, with 13 bases between them. The CDR3 contains 14 residues. Germline CDR1 MNHNY, CDR2 SVGAGI (reference sequence). The DNA of the CDR3 is TGTGCCAGCAGTTACCCCGGTGCAAGCGATGAGCAGTTCTTC. It translates to CASSYPGASDEQFF.

The rearrangement joins TRBV2 to TRBJ1-5; D is possibly TRBD1 (6 bases). The CDR3 has 15 amino acids. Trimming removed 1 base at V and 5 bases at J, with 12 bases between. The germline V gene has CDR1 SNHLY and CDR2 FYNNEI. CDR3 amino acids: CASSEEGVGYQPQHF. For the CDR3, the DNA is TGTGCCAGCAGTGAAGAGGGGGTTGGGTATCAGCCCCAGCATTTT.

The chain joins TRBV19 to TRBJ2-2; D gene ambiguous. CDR3 size: 15 residues. Germline V lookup: CDR1 LNHDA, CDR2 SQIVND (reference sequence). V gave up 4 bases and J gave up 6 bases, with 15 bases separating them. The CDR3 DNA reads TGTGCCAGTAGTACGACCGGAACAATTGCCGGGGAGCTGTTTTTT. This sequence encodes CASSTTGTIAGELFF.

This clone was counted a few times. The chain has TRBV30 and TRBJ1-3; the D gene is possibly TRBD1 (5 bases). CDR1 is GTSNPN, CDR2 SVGIG, per germline (reference sequence). Between the trimmed V and J ends, which lost 5 bases and 0 bases, there was a span of 14 bases. The CDR3 sequence is 15 residues long. This CDR3 reads CAWSRDSGSGNTIYF. Here the CDR3 DNA reads TGTGCCTGGTCCCGGGACTCGGGCTCTGGAAACACCATATATTTT.

The rearrangement links TRBV4-1 to TRBJ1-1; D unclear. Germline CDR1 and CDR2: MGHRA and YSYEKL. The CDR3 has 15 amino acids. V was cut by 5 bases and J by 3 bases, with 16 bases left in between. The CDR3 DNA reads as TGCGCCAGCAGCTTACATATTATGTCGGACACTGAAGCTTTCTTT. Protein sequence: CASSLHIMSDTEAFF.

The genes are TRBV5-4 and TRBJ1-1; D might be TRBD1 (5 bases). CDR3 size: 15 residues. V was shortened by 0 bases and J by 7 bases, with 16 bases between the two germline ends. The V gene's germline CDR1 is SGHNT and CDR2 YYREEE (reference sequence). The CDR3 coding sequence is TGTGCCAGCAGCTTGGCGAGGGGAAGGAGTGGTGAAGCTTTCTTT. Translating gives CASSLARGRSGEAFF. The full variable domain, completed using reference TRBV5-4 and TRBJ1-1, is ETGVTQSPTHLIKTRGQQVTLRCSSQSGHNTVSWYQQALGQGPQFIFQYYREEENGRGNFPPRFSGLQFPNYSSELNVNALELDDSALYLCASSLARGRSGEAFFGQGTRLTVV.

For the CDR3, the DNA is TGTGCCAGTAGTATACCAGGACTTTATCAGCCCCAGCATTTT. Amino acids: CASSIPGLYQPQHF. The J gene is TRBJ1-5, the V gene TRBV19; D remains ambiguous. The germline CDR1 and CDR2 sequences are LNHDA and SQIVND (reference sequence). Trimming took 2 bases from V and 5 from J, leaving 10 bases between them. The CDR3 is 14 residues long.

The chain links TRBV19 to TRBJ1-2, with 8 bases lining up with TRBD1. With 6 bases clipped from V and 8 bases from J, the junction kept 8 bases outside the gene matches. This CDR3 comprises 13 residues. Germline V lookup: CDR1 LNHDA, CDR2 SQIVND (reference sequence). CDR3 region: CASRQGQVLGYTF. As DNA, the CDR3 is TGTGCCAGTAGACAGGGACAGGTTCTCGGCTACACCTTC. The variable domain in full, with the rest retrieved from reference TRBV19 and TRBJ1-2, is DGGITQSPKYLFRKEGQNVTLSCEQNLNHDAMYWYRQDPGQGLRLIYYSQIVNDFQKGDIAEGYSVSREKKESFPLTVTSAQKNPTAFYLCASRQGQVLGYTFGSGTRLTVV.

The rearrangement links TRBV15 to TRBJ1-1; TRBD1 agrees at 7 bases. Germline CDR1 is LNHNV and CDR2 is YYDKDF (reference sequence). CDR3 size: 14 residues. The ends lost 4 bases at V and 1 base at J; junction bases unmatched: 3. The CDR3 loop reads CATSTRQGNTEAFF. The CDR3 DNA reads as TGTGCCACCAGCACCCGACAGGGGAACACTGAAGCTTTCTTT.

The rearrangement uses TRBV9 and TRBJ2-1, with TRBD2 matching 15 bases. The germline V gene encodes CDR1 SGDLS and CDR2 YYNGEE. V trimming: 3 bases; J trimming: 5 bases; junction bases outside the gene matches: 9. The CDR3 is 18 amino acids. The CDR3 spells CASSDPSGLAGGHNEQFF. The CDR3 DNA reads TGTGCCAGCAGCGACCCTTCAGGACTAGCGGGAGGGCACAATGAGCAGTTCTTC. The whole variable domain, remainder taken from reference TRBV9 and TRBJ2-1, is DSGVTQTPKHLITATGQRVTLRCSPRSGDLSVYWYQQSLDQGLQFLIQYYNGEERAKGNILERFSAQQFPDLHSELNLSSLELGDSALYFCASSDPSGLAGGHNEQFFGPGTRLTVL.

This clone was counted only a few times. The chain combines TRBV3-1 (or the pseudogene TRBV3-2) with TRBJ1-1, with 7 bases aligning to TRBD1. CDR1 and CDR2 (germline): LGHDT, YNNKEL (reference sequence). CDR3 size: 13 residues. The V gene end was trimmed by 5 bases and the J gene end by 3 bases; junction bases not matched to a gene: 3. In DNA, the CDR3 is TGTGCCAGCAGCAAAACAGGGGACACTGAAGCTTTCTTT. This gives the protein CASSKTGDTEAFF.

The CDR3 nucleotides are TGTGCCAGTGCCGGCCAGGGGGTCTACGAGCAGTACGTC. It specifies CASAGQGVYEQYV. J is TRBJ2-7 and V is TRBV2, with TRBD1 matching over 7 bases. The junction had 8 bases not matched to a gene; V was cut back by 9 bases and J by 3 bases. Germline V CDR1 and CDR2: SNHLY, FYNNEI. The CDR3 covers 13 residues.

V is TRBV2 and J is TRBJ2-2, with 9 bases matching TRBD2. The CDR3 totals 16 residues. Germline CDR1 SNHLY, CDR2 FYNNEI. J lost 7 bases, V lost 6 bases, and 12 bases had no gene match. The CDR3 region is CASRGIAGDAGGELFF. CDR3 nucleotide sequence: TGTGCCAGCAGGGGGATAGCGGGAGATGCTGGCGGGGAGCTGTTTTTT.

In its sample, this clone was seen once. This chain links TRBV6-2 or TRBV6-3 with TRBJ1-2; D unclear. There are 15 residues in the CDR3. CDR1 MNHEY and CDR2 SVGEGT come from the germline V gene. V lost 0 bases, J lost 4 bases, and 12 bases lay in between. CDR3 bases: TGTGCCAGCAGTTACTCGAACGGCAGAGGCTATGGCTACACCTTC. Translated, it gives CASSYSNGRGYGYTF.